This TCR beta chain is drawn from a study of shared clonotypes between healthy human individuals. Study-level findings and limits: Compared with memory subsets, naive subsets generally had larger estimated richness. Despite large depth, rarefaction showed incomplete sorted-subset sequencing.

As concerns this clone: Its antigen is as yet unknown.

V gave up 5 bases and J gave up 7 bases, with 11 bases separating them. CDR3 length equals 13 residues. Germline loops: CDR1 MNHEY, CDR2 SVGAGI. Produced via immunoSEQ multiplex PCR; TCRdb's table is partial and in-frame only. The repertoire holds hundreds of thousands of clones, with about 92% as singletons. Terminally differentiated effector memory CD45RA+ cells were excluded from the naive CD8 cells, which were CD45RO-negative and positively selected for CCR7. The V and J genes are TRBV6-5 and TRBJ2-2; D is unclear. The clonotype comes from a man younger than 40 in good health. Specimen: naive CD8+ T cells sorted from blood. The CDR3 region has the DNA TGTGCCAGCAGTCCGACCCGCCTCGGGGAGCTGTTTTTT. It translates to CASSPTRLGELFF.